This TCR beta chain was identified during a study of T cells in pancreatic ductal adenocarcinoma (dated by TCRdb to 2015 to 2018). Regarding the complete study: The work assessed suppressive cells as well as CD8+ T cells infiltrating resected pancreatic ductal adenocarcinoma, measuring their numbers, locations, and properties, in order to shed light on the adaptive T-cell response that occurs naturally.

TCR beta CDR3 regions were amplified from genomic DNA using the immunoSEQ hsTCRB kit. High-throughput TRB CDR3 sequencing was performed on an Illumina HiSeq system. Concerning the study's data processing: The immunoSEQ software was used to analyze sequencing reads, and nonproductive sequences containing premature stops or frame-shifts were removed. Clonality of the repertoire was calculated as one minus Shannon entropy normalized by log2 of the number of unique productive sequences. In its TCRdb copy, this immuneACCESS table keeps in-frame sequences only and misses some clones. Where compared with another copy, unresolved V genes explain less than half of these, and the others have no known cause. V, J and clone size were drawn from that table, and D and trimming were deduced from the DNA. The sample table shows around 15,000 clones, and about 90% are seen once. The ten largest clones add up to about 17% of the sample.

The CDR3 sequence holds 16 residues, the cysteine and phenylalanine included. Only the CDR3 region is kept as DNA, spanning 48 bases read in frame from base 1. The junction carries 17 bases between V and J, which are trimmed by 3 bases and 6 bases respectively. The CDR1 and CDR2 encoded by the germline V gene are KGHSH and LQKENI. Overall results and qualifications from the work: Because most pancreatic cancer patients present with inoperable disease, the resected cohort was biased toward the minority with early-stage disease. There was no significant difference in T-cell clonality between tumor and blood, where mean clonality was approximately 0.12 for tumors and just over 0.07 for blood. Because tumors are enriched in CD45RO+ effector T cells rather than naive T cells, which biases toward lower diversity, comparisons of clonality between tumor and blood may be biased. Blood samples had more total productive templates and 6.5 to 9-fold more unique clonotypes than tumor samples.

The pancreatic ductal adenocarcinoma patients who were selected had gone through surgery without receiving any neoadjuvant therapy. After peripheral blood was drawn into heparin tubes, PBMCs were separated on a histopaque density gradient and then cryopreserved in roughly 10% DMSO. Using the DNeasy Blood and Tissue Kit along with Proteinase K and RNase treatment, genomic DNA was extracted from more than five PBMC specimens and fewer than 10 flash-frozen tumor specimens. Note on this clone: The antigen it recognizes is unknown. Base qualities are missing; no much larger clone stands one base away.

The source material was PBMCs. The rearranged chain carries TRBV18 and TRBJ1-4, with the D segment identity uncertain. This receptor was taken from a human donor with pancreatic ductal adenocarcinoma. The DNA sequence reads TGTGCCAGCTCACCGGAGTTGAGGGTCGAAGATGAAAAACTGTTTTTT. This sequence encodes CASSPELRVEDEKLFF.